This TCR beta chain was recovered during a study of T cell responses to AZD1222 COVID-19 vaccine. General observations from the study: Repertoire sampling happened only post peak T cell response. Along spike, vaccine-associated CD4 TCRs were found throughout, with dominance at 160-218 and 743-854.

With regard to this clone: Its antigen is unidentified.

V gave up 6 bases and J gave up 4 bases, with 15 bases separating them. CDR3 length: 14 amino acids. From germline, CDR1 is MNHEY and CDR2 SVGAGI. Profiling relied on immunoSEQ multiplex PCR, and the TCRdb table lists in-frame clones only, not all of them. The data contain 150,000 to 170,000 clones, about 86% of them seen just once; the ten biggest clones take up roughly 5.8%. The receptor's source is an adult in good health. This material consisted of peripheral blood, taken on day 0 of MenACWY control vaccination. The rearrangement links TRBV6-5 to TRBJ1-1; no reliable D call. CDR3 nucleotide sequence: TGTGCCAGCAGACCCCACCCCCGGCGCACTGAAGCTTTCTTT. Translated: CASRPHPRRTEAFF.